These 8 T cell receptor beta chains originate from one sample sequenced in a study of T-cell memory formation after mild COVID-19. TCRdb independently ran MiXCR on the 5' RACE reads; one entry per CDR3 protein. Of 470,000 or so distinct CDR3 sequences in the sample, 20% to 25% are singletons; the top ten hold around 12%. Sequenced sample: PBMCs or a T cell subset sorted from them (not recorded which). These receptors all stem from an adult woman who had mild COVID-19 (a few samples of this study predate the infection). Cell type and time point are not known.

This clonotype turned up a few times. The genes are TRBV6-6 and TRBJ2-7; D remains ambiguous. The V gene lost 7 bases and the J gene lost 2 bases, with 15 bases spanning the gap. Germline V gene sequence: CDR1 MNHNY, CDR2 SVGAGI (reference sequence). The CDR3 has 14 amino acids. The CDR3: CASTPGGSAYEQYF. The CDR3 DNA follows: TGTGCCAGCACCCCGGGTGGGTCAGCCTACGAGCAGTACTTC.

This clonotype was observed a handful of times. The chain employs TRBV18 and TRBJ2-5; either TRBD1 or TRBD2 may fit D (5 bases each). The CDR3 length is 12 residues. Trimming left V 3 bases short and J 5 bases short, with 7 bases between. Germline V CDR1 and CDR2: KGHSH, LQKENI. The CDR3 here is CASSPGVETQYF. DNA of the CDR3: TGTGCCAGCTCACCGGGGGTGGAGACCCAGTACTTC. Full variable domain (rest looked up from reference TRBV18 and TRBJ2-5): NAGVMQNPRHLVRRRGQEARLRCSPMKGHSHVYWYRQLPEEGLKFMVYLQKENIIDESGMPKERFSAEFPKEGPSILRIQQVVRGDSAAYFCASSPGVETQYFGPGTRLLVL.

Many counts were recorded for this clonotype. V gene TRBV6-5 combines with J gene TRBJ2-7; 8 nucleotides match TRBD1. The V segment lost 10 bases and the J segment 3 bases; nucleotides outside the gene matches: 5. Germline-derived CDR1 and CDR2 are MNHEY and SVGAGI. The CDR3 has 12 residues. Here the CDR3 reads CATRTGLYEQYF. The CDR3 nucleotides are TGTGCCACGCGGACAGGGCTCTACGAGCAGTACTTC.

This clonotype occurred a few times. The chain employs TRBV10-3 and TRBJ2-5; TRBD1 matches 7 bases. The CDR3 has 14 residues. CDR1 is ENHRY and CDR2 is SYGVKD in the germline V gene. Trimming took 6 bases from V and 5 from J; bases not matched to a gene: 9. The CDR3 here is CAIREDRAGETQYF. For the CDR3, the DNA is TGTGCCATCAGGGAAGACAGGGCTGGGGAGACCCAGTACTTC.

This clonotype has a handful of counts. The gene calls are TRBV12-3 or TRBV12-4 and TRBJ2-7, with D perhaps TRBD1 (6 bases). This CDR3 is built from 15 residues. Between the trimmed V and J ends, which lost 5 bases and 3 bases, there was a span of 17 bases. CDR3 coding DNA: TGTGCCAGCAGTCCTAACCAGGGACACTACTACGAGCAGTACTTC. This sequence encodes CASSPNQGHYYEQYF.

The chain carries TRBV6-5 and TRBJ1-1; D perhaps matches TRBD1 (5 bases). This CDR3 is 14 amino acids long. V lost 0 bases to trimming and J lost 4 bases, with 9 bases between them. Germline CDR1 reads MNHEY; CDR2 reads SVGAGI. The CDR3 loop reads CASSYSGAVTEAFF. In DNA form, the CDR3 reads TGTGCCAGCAGTTACTCAGGGGCCGTCACTGAAGCTTTCTTT.

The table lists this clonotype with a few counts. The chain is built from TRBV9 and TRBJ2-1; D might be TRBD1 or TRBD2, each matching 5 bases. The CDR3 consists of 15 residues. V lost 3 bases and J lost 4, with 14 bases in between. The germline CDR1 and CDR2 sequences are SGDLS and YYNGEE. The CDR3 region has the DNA TGTGCCAGCAGCGCACTAGGGGTTTCTTACAATGAGCAGTTCTTC. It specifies CASSALGVSYNEQFF.

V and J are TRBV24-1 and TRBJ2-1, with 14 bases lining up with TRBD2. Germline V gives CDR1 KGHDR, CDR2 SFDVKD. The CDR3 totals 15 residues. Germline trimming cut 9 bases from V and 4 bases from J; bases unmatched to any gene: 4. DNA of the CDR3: TGTGCCACCTCCGGGACTAGCGGGGGATACAATGAGCAGTTCTTC. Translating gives CATSGTSGGYNEQFF.